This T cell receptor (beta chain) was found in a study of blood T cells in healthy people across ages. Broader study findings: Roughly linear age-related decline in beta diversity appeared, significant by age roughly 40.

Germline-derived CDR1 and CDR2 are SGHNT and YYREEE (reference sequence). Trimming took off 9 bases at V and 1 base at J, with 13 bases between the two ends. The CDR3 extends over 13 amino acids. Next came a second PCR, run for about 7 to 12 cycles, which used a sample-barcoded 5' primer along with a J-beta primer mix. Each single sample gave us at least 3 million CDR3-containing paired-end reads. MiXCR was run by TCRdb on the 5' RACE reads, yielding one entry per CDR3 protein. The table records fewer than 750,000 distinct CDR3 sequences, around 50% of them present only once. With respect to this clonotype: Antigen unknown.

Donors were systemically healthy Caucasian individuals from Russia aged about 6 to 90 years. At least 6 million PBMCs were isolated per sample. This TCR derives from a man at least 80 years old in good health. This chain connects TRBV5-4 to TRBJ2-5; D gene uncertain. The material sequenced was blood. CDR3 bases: TGTGCCATGAAGGTGGGGATCCAAGAGACCCAGTACTTC. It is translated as CAMKVGIQETQYF.